These 18 T cell receptor beta chains share one sample of origin, sequenced in a study of control samples from healthy donors and cancer patients. Profiled with immunoSEQ multiplex PCR; TCRdb holds only in-frame clones, not every one. The table lists roughly 400,000 clones, approximately 90% of them singletons. The specimen sequenced was PBMCs. These receptor sequences come from a man in his forties with head and neck cancer.

This chain joins TRBV28 and TRBJ1-3, with TRBD1 identical over 8 bases. Germline assignment: CDR1 MDHEN and CDR2 SYDVKM. V shed 6 bases, J shed 4 bases, and the junction held 8 bases outside the gene matches. This CDR3 comprises 15 residues. This CDR3 is CASRARTGHGNTIYF. CDR3 DNA: TGTGCCAGCAGGGCAAGGACAGGGCACGGAAACACCATATATTTT.

The chain uses TRBV6-2 or TRBV6-3 and TRBJ1-5; D possibly corresponds to TRBD1 (5 bases). V was cut by 6 bases and J by 2 bases, with 14 bases left in between. Germline V lookup: CDR1 MNHEY, CDR2 SVGEGT. The CDR3 sequence is 15 residues long. CDR3 coding DNA: TGTGCCAGCAGCCTTGACCGGGGCGGCAATCAGCCCCAGCATTTT. Translating gives CASSLDRGGNQPQHF.

This chain connects TRBV11-1 to TRBJ2-1; tentative D call: TRBD2 (6 bases). The ends were cut back, 3 bases at V and 8 bases at J, with 14 bases in the middle. This CDR3 has 14 amino acids. Germline lookup yields CDR1 SGHAT and CDR2 FQDESV (reference sequence). The CDR3 DNA is TGTGCCAGCAGCTTTCCTGGAGGGATCGATGAGCAGTTCTTC. It yields the protein CASSFPGGIDEQFF. Full variable domain (missing parts from reference TRBV11-1 and TRBJ2-1): EAEVAQSPRYKITEKSQAVAFWCDPISGHATLYWYRQILGQGPELLVQFQDESVVDDSQLPKDRFSAERLKGVDSTLKIQPAELGDSAMYLCASSFPGGIDEQFFGPGTRLTVL.

The chain is built from TRBV28 and TRBJ2-1; D is undetermined. CDR1 is MDHEN, CDR2 SYDVKM, per germline. This CDR3 is 11 amino acids long. The ends were cut back, 7 bases at V and 12 bases at J, with 13 bases in the middle. The CDR3 here is CASNLNQRQFF. The CDR3 nucleotides are TGTGCCAGCAACCTAAACCAACGGCAGTTCTTC.

This sequence joins TRBV10-1 and TRBJ2-2; either TRBD1 or TRBD2 may fit D (5 bases each). The V end lost 1 base, the J end lost 2 bases, and 8 bases lay between the germline ends. Germline CDR1 is WNHNN and CDR2 is SYGVQD (reference sequence). CDR3 length: 15 amino acids. Here the CDR3 DNA reads TGCGCCAGCAGTGAGTACGGGGCTAACACCGGGGAGCTGTTTTTT. This codes for CASSEYGANTGELFF.

The chain has TRBV4-2 and TRBJ1-5; D is ambiguous. CDR3 length: 15 amino acids. The germline CDR1 and CDR2 sequences are LGHNA and YNFKEQ. V was shortened by 3 bases and J by 2 bases, with 11 bases between the two germline ends. This CDR3 is CASSQAGWGNQPQHF. The CDR3 nucleotides are TGTGCCAGCAGCCAGGCCGGTTGGGGCAATCAGCCCCAGCATTTT.

The V call is TRBV5-4, the J call TRBJ1-3; D might be TRBD1 (5 bases). Trimming left V 4 bases short and J 4 bases short, with 27 bases between. CDR1 and CDR2 (germline): SGHNT, YYREEE (reference sequence). The CDR3 contains 19 residues. CDR3 amino acids: CASSNGGAGPGARGNTIYF. CDR3 bases: TGTGCCAGCAGCAATGGAGGGGCAGGTCCTGGGGCGAGAGGAAACACCATATATTTT.

The chain has TRBV2 and TRBJ2-1; 9 bases match TRBD2. The CDR3 sequence is 15 residues long. Germline loops: CDR1 SNHLY, CDR2 FYNNEI. The V segment lost 4 bases and the J segment 8 bases; nucleotides outside the gene matches: 9. The DNA of the CDR3 is TGTGCCAGCAGTGGGTTAGCGGGAGTTGCCGATGAGCAGTTCTTC. Its translation is CASSGLAGVADEQFF. Full variable domain (outside the CDR3, taken from reference TRBV2 and TRBJ2-1): EPEVTQTPSHQVTQMGQEVILRCVPISNHLYFYWYRQILGQKVEFLVSFYNNEISEKSEIFDDQFSVERPDGSNFTLKIRSTKLEDSAMYFCASSGLAGVADEQFFGPGTRLTVL.

V and J are TRBV7-3 and TRBJ1-2; tentative D call: TRBD1 (5 bases). The V gene's germline CDR1 is SGHTA and CDR2 FQGTGA. Trimming took 2 bases from V and 8 from J, leaving 12 bases between them. The CDR3 is 13 residues long. Written as DNA, the CDR3 is TGTGCCAGCAGCTTAGGGGGAGTCGAGGGCTACACCTTC. The encoded protein is CASSLGGVEGYTF.

CDR3 sequence: CASSSRGSEAFF. The CDR3 DNA reads as TGTGCCAGCAGCTCCAGGGGGTCTGAAGCTTTCTTT. The chain joins TRBV11-2 to TRBJ1-1, with 7 bases lining up with TRBD1. Germline CDR1 SGHAT, CDR2 FQNNGV. This CDR3 is built from 12 residues. Trimming removed 4 bases from V and 6 bases from J; junction bases left unmatched: 2.

V and J are TRBV11-2 and TRBJ2-4; maybe TRBD2 (5 bases). Trimming removed 5 bases at V and 0 bases at J, with 11 bases between. The CDR3 covers 15 residues. CDR1 SGHAT and CDR2 FQNNGV come from the germline V gene. The CDR3 nucleotides read TGTGCCAGCAGCCCCGTCGGACTAGCCAAAAACATTCAGTACTTC. Encoded protein: CASSPVGLAKNIQYF.

This rearrangement joins TRBV5-6 to TRBJ1-1, with D tentatively TRBD1 (6 bases). CDR1 is SGHDT and CDR2 is YYEEEE in the germline V gene. V lost 4 bases, J lost 5 bases, and 15 bases lay in between. The CDR3 runs to 14 residues. CDR3 sequence: CASSLGGARTEAFF. CDR3 DNA: TGTGCCAGCAGCCTGGGGGGCGCCCGGACTGAAGCTTTCTTT.

J is TRBJ2-1 and V is TRBV7-9; perhaps TRBD1 as D (6 bases). Trimming pared 5 bases from V and 3 bases from J, leaving 14 bases between. The CDR3 loop spans 15 amino acids. Germline V gene lookup returns CDR1 SEHNR and CDR2 FQNEAQ (reference sequence). The CDR3 here is CASSQDSAFYNEQFF. The CDR3 DNA follows: TGTGCCAGCAGCCAGGACAGCGCTTTCTACAATGAGCAGTTCTTC.

The chain combines TRBV9 with TRBJ2-7; 9 nucleotides match TRBD1. The length of the CDR3 is 15 residues. Germline V CDR1 and CDR2: SGDLS, YYNGEE. Losses at the gene ends were 3 bases for V and 3 bases for J; bases not matched to a gene: 7. The CDR3 sequence: CASSARRDRDYEQYF. CDR3 bases: TGTGCCAGCAGCGCTAGGAGGGACAGGGACTACGAGCAGTACTTC.

The V gene is TRBV7-6, the J gene TRBJ1-3; D is unclear. The V gene's germline CDR1 is SGHVS and CDR2 FNYEAQ. The CDR3 has 15 amino acids. V was clipped by 1 base and J by 2 bases, with 9 bases between them. CDR3 sequence reads: CASSLEMPPGNTIYF. Here the CDR3 DNA reads TGTGCCAGCAGCTTAGAAATGCCGCCTGGAAACACCATATATTTT.

The chain has TRBV11-3 and TRBJ2-3, with D perhaps given as TRBD1 or TRBD2 (5 bases each). This CDR3 comprises 15 residues. V shed 2 bases and J shed 3 bases, with 12 bases lying between them. CDR1 is SGHNT, CDR2 YENEEA, per germline. The CDR3 protein is CASSLRGSSTDTQYF. CDR3 coding DNA: TGTGCCAGCAGCTTACGGGGCAGTTCGACAGATACGCAGTATTTT.

This clone was seen a single time. V usage is TRBV7-2 and J usage is TRBJ2-7; 7 bases are shared with TRBD1. Per the germline V gene, CDR1 is SGHTA and CDR2 is FQGNSA. The CDR3 is made up of 14 amino acids. V shed 6 bases and J 5 bases; nucleotides not matched to a gene: 10. The CDR3 DNA sequence: TGTGCCAGCAGGAGACTAACAGGGGCCGACGAGCAGTACTTC. Encoded protein: CASRRLTGADEQYF.

The chain joins TRBV4-1 to TRBJ2-7; D is unclear. Trimming cost V 0 bases and J 2 bases, with 5 bases left between them. The CDR3 covers 13 residues. The germline V gene has CDR1 MGHRA and CDR2 YSYEKL. The DNA of the CDR3 is TGCGCCAGCAGCCAAGATACAGCCTACGAGCAGTACTTC. Its translation is CASSQDTAYEQYF.